Presented here are 6 T cell receptor beta chains from one specimen sequenced in a study of human T cells and chemical hapten exposure. Each CDR3 protein gets one entry after TCRdb re-called the RACE reads with MiXCR. In the table there are approximately 50,000 distinct CDR3 sequences, 9.5% to 10% of which are singletons. Documented time point: pre-sensitization, week 0. Treatment denoted: therapeutic diphenylcyclopropenone sensitization with weekly scalp DPC. The template was total RNA from unfractionated whole blood. The source was whole blood, collected in connection with sensitization to the hapten diphenylcyclopropenone (DPC). The receptor source for this set is a woman aged 30 to 39 with alopecia areata. Some clones in this sample may be carry-over from other donors' samples.

CDR3 in amino acids: CASSPPAFRNIYEQYF. The DNA for the CDR3 is TGTGCCAGCAGCCCGCCCGCGTTCCGTAATATCTACGAGCAGTACTTC. The chain employs TRBV4-2 and TRBJ2-7; D is unresolved. There are 16 residues in the CDR3. Germline loops: CDR1 LGHNA, CDR2 YNFKEQ. V was shortened by 4 bases and J by 3 bases, with 19 bases between the two germline ends.

This clonotype was counted ten times or more. The J gene is TRBJ2-3, the V gene TRBV15; 8 bases map to TRBD1. The germline gives CDR1 LNHNV, CDR2 YYDKDF (reference sequence). J was trimmed by 2 bases and V by 5 bases; bases with no gene match: 12. The CDR3 runs 17 residues. The CDR3 spells CATSDRGLASSTDTQYF. In DNA form, the CDR3 reads TGTGCCACCAGCGACAGGGGCCTCGCTTCTTCCACAGATACGCAGTATTTT.

This clonotype was counted only a few times. The chain combines TRBV12-3 or TRBV12-4 with TRBJ2-3, with TRBD2 matching over 7 bases. This CDR3 is built from 16 residues. Germline trimming cut 3 bases from V and 2 bases from J; bases unmatched to any gene: 8. As DNA, the CDR3 is TGTGCCAGCAGTTTCTACGTCGGGGGGAACACAGATACGCAGTATTTT. Its translation: CASSFYVGGNTDTQYF.

This clonotype was detected only a few times. This sequence joins TRBV6-2 or TRBV6-3 and TRBJ1-1, with 8 bases that match TRBD1. Trimming cost V 6 bases and J 6 bases; bases outside gene matches: 15. The CDR3 length is 16 residues. Germline CDR1 reads MNHEY; CDR2 reads SVGEGT. CDR3 sequence: CASSGQTGVVPSEAFF. CDR3 coding DNA: TGTGCCAGCAGCGGACAGACAGGGGTGGTCCCGTCTGAAGCTTTCTTT.

A few counts support this clonotype. One end of the junction varies from germline; a read error may be responsible. This chain connects TRBV20-1 to TRBJ1-3; D gene unclear. This CDR3 region has 15 residues. CDR1 and CDR2 from the germline V gene are DFQATT and SNEGSKA (reference sequence). CDR3 residues: CSAGEGRSSGNTIYF. The CDR3 region has the DNA TGCAGTGCTGGAGAGGGTAGGAGCTCTGGAAACACCATATATTTT.

In its sample, this clonotype was seen a few times. This chain connects TRBV7-3 to TRBJ1-1, with D hard to call. Trimming took off 3 bases at V and 7 bases at J, with 18 bases between the two ends. The CDR3 has 15 residues. In germline, CDR1 is SGHTA, CDR2 FQGTGA. The CDR3 is CASSLSGQVGYEAFF. CDR3 nucleotides: TGTGCCAGCAGCTTGAGTGGGCAGGTGGGGTATGAAGCTTTCTTT.